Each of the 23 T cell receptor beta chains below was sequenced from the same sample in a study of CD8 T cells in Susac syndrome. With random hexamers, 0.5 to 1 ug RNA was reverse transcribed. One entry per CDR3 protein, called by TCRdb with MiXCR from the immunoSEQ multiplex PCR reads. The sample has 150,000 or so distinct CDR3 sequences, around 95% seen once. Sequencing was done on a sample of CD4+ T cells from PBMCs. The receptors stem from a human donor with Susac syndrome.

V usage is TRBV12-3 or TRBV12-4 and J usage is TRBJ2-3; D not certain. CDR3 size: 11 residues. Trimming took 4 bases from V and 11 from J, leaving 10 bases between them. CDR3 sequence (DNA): TGTGCCAGCAGTTCGCCGAAGGGGCAGTATTTT. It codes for CASSSPKGQYF.

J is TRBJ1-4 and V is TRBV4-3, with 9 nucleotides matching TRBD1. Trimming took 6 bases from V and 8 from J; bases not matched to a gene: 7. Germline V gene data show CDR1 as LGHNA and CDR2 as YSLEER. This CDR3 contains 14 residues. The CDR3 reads CASSQTGGQEKLFF. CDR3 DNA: TGCGCCAGCAGTCAGACAGGGGGTCAAGAAAAACTGTTTTTT.

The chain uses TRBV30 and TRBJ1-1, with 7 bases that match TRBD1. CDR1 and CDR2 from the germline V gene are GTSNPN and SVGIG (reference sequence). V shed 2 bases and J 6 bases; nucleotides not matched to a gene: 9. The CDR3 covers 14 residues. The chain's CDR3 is CAWSPIDRDAEAFF. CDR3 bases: TGTGCCTGGAGTCCCATCGACAGGGACGCTGAAGCTTTCTTT. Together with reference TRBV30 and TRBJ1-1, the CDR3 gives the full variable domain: SQTIHQWPATLVQPVGSPLSLECTVEGTSNPNLYWYRQAAGRGLQLLFYSVGIGQISSEVPQNLSASRPQDRQFILSSKKLLLSDSGFYLCAWSPIDRDAEAFFGQGTRLTVV.

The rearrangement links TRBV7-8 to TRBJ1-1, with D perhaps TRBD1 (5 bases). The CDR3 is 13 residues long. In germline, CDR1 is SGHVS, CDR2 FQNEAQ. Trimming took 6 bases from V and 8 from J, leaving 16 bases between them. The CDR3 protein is CASSLGPAGEAFF. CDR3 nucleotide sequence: TGTGCCAGCAGTCTCGGACCGGCAGGGGAAGCTTTCTTT.

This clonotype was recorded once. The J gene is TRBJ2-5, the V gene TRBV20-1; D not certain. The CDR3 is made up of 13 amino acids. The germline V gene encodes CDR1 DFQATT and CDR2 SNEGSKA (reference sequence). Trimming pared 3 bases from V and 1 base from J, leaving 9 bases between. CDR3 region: CSASRGPQETQYF. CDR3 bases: TGCAGTGCTAGCCGCGGACCCCAAGAGACCCAGTACTTC.

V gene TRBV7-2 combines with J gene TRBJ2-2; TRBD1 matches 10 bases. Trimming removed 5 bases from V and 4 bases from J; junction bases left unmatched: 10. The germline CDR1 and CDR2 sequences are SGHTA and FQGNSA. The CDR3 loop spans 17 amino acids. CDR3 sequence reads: CASSQPRDRGLTGELFF. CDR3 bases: TGTGCCAGCAGCCAGCCCAGGGACAGGGGCCTCACCGGGGAGCTGTTTTTT.

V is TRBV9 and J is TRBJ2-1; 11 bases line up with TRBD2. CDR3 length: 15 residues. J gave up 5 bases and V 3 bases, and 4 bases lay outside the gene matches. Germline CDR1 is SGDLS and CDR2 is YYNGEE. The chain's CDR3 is CASSATTSGNNEQFF. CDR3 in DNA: TGTGCCAGCAGCGCGACGACTAGCGGGAACAATGAGCAGTTCTTC.

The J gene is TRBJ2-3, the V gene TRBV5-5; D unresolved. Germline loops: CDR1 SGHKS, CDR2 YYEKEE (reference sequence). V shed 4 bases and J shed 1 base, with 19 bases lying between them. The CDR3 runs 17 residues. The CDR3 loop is CASSPWDYVLGTDTQYF. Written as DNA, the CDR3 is TGTGCCAGCAGCCCGTGGGATTACGTGCTCGGCACAGATACGCAGTATTTT.

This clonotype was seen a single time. CDR3 nucleotide sequence: TGTGCCAGCAGCGAGAGCGGGACTAGCGGACAAGAGACCCAGTACTTC. Protein: CASSESGTSGQETQYF. The V and J genes are TRBV9 and TRBJ2-5, with 11 bases fitting TRBD2. This CDR3 is built from 16 residues. Germline values: CDR1 SGDLS, CDR2 YYNGEE. With 3 bases clipped from V and 2 bases from J, the junction kept 6 bases outside the gene matches.

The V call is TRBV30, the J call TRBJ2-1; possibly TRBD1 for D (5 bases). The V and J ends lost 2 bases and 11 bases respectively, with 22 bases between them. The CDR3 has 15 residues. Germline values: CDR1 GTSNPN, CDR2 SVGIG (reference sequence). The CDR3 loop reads CAWSSSSSVRVKQFF. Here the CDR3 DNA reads TGTGCCTGGAGTAGTAGCTCCAGCGTCAGGGTAAAGCAGTTCTTC.

The CDR3 is CASSRGLANTDTQYF. The CDR3 DNA follows: TGCGCCAGCAGCCGGGGACTAGCGAATACAGATACGCAGTATTTT. The chain has TRBV5-1 and TRBJ2-3, with 10 bases fitting TRBD2. Germline CDR1 and CDR2: SGHRS and YFSETQ. The length of the CDR3 is 15 residues. Germline trimming cut 4 bases from V and 3 bases from J; bases unmatched to any gene: 5.

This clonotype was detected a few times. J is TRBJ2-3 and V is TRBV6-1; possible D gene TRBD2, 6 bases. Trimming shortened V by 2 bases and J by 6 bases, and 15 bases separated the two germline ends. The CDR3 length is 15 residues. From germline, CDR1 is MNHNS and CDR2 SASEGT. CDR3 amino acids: CASSEQAGPYDTQYF. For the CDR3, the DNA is TGTGCCAGCAGTGAACAAGCGGGCCCTTACGATACGCAGTATTTT.

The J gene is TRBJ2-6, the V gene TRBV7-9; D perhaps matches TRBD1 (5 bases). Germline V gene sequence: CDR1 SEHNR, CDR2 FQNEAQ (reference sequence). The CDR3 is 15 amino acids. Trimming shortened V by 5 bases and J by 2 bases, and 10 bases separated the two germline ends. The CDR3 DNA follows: TGTGCCAGCAGCGGGCCAGGGACTGGGGCCAACGTCCTGACTTTC. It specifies CASSGPGTGANVLTF.

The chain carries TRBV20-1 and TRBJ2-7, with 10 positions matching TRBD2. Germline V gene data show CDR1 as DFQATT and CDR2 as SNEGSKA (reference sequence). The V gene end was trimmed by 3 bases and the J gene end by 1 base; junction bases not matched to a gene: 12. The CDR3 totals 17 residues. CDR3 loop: CSASSSGSGYLSYEQYF. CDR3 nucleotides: TGCAGTGCTAGCTCTAGCGGGAGTGGTTACCTTTCCTACGAGCAGTACTTC.

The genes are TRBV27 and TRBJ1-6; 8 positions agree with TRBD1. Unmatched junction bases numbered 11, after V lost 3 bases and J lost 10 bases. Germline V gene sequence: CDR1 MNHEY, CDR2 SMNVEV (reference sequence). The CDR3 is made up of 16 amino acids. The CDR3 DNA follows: TGTGCCAGCAGTTTCTTTACAGGGGGGAGAGGCTCACCCCTCCACTTT. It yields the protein CASSFFTGGRGSPLHF.

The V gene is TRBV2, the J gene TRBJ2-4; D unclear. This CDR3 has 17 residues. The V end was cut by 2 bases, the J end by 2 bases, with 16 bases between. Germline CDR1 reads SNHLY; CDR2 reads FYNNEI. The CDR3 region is CASSESASLRTKNIQYF. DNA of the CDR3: TGTGCCAGCAGTGAATCGGCCTCGTTGCGGACCAAAAACATTCAGTACTTC.

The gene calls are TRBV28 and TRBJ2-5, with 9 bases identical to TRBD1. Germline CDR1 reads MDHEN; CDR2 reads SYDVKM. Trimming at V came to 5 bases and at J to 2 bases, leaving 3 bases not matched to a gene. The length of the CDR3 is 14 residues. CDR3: CASSVGQGQETQYF. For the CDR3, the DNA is TGTGCCAGCAGTGTAGGACAGGGGCAAGAGACCCAGTACTTC.

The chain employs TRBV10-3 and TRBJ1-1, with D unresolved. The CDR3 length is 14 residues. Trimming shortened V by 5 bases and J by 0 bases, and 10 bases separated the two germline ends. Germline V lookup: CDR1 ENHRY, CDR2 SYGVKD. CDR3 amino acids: CAISSGELNTEAFF. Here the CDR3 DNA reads TGTGCCATCAGTTCGGGCGAATTGAACACTGAAGCTTTCTTT.

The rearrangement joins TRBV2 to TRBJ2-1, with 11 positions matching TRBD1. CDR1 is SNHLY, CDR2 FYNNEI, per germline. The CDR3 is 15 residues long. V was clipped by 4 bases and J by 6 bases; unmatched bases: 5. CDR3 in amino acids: CASSGTGGSGNEQFF. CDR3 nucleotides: TGTGCCAGCAGTGGGACAGGGGGCTCTGGCAATGAGCAGTTCTTC.

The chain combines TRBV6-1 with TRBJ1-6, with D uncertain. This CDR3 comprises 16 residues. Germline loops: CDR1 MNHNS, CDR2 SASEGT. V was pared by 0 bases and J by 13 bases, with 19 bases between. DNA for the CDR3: TGTGCCAGCAGTGAAGCGCGGGTACAGCTGTCTTCGCCCCTCCACTTT. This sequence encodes CASSEARVQLSSPLHF.

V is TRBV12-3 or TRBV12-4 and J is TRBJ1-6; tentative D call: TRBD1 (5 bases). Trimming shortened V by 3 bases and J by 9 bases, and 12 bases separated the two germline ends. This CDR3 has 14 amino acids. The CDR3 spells CASSLSRVGSPLHF. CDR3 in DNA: TGTGCCAGCAGTTTGAGCAGGGTGGGTTCACCCCTCCACTTT.

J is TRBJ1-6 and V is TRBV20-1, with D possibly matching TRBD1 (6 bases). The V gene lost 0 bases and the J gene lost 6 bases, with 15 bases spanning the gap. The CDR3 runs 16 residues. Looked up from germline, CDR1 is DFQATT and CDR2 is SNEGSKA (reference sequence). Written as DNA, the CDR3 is TGCAGTGCTAGAGAGGGGGCCCCGCGGGTTAATTCACCCCTCCACTTT. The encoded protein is CSAREGAPRVNSPLHF.

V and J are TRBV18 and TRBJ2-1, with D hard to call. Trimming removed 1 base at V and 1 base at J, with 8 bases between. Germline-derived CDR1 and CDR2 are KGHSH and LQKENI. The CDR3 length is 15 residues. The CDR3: CASSPQGSSYNEQFF. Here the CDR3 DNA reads TGTGCCAGCTCACCACAAGGGTCATCCTACAATGAGCAGTTCTTC.